This T cell receptor beta chain appears in the sequencing data of a study of shared clonotypes between healthy human individuals. Study-level information: Each donor's CD8 memory used one plate, CD8 naive two, each CD4 subset three.

The germline V gene encodes CDR1 SGDLS and CDR2 YYNGEE. V shed 5 bases, J shed 8 bases, and the junction held 9 bases outside the gene matches. The CDR3 has 13 residues. The donor population consisted of healthy HIV-negative adults with no recent acute infections or vaccinations. CD4+ cells underwent separation, giving CD45RA+ naive and CD45RA-negative memory subsets. Original processing methods: Junction-only sequences without quality scores came from ImmunoSEQ, so filtering differed. Only in-frame clones appear in the TCRdb table, and some are missing; sequencing was by immunoSEQ multiplex PCR. V and J calls and clone size are as listed in that table; D and trimming were resolved from the DNA. Here the sample spans about 1 million clones, about 76% being singletons.

Sequencing was carried out using memory CD4+ T cells sorted from blood. The subset is: CD45RA-negative fraction. The chain uses TRBV9 and TRBJ1-2; 7 bases are shared with TRBD1. This TCR was sampled from a man younger than 35 in good health. CDR3 sequence: CASRLQGTYGYTF. CDR3 nucleotides: TGTGCCAGCAGATTACAGGGGACGTACGGCTACACCTTC.